The T cell receptor (beta chain) described here comes from a study of long-term antiretroviral therapy in people with HIV. With regard to this clone: What it recognizes is unknown.

Version v3.0 of the immunoSEQ assay ran at survey level. TCRdb's copy holds only in-frame clones and misses some; the assay was immunoSEQ multiplex PCR. This sample yields around 26,000 clones, of which roughly 85% are seen a single time; more than 8% belongs to the top ten. Germline-derived CDR1 and CDR2 are SGHVS and FQNEAQ. Germline trimming cut 5 bases from V and 5 bases from J; bases unmatched to any gene: 8. This CDR3 spans 14 amino acids. Study results and caveats: Clonal populations expanded prior to ART predominated within the repertoire at all time points.

The chain carries TRBV7-8 and TRBJ2-7; 8 nucleotides agree with TRBD2. This TCR was recovered from a woman in her thirties or forties with HIV. The sample in question was unsorted PBMCs, obtained 1.2 years after starting antiretroviral therapy. This CDR3 reads CASSPRGAGDEQYF. CDR3 DNA: TGTGCCAGCAGCCCCAGAGGAGCGGGAGACGAGCAGTACTTC.